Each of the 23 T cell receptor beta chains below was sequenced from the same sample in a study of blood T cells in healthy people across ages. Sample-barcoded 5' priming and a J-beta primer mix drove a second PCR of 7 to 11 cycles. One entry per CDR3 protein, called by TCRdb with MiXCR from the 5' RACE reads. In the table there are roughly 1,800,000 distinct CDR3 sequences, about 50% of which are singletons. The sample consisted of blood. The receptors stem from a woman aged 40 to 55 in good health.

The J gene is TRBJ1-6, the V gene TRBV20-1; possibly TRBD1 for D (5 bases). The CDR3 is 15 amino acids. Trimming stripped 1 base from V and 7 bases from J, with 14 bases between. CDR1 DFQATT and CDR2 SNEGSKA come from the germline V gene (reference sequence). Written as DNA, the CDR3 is TGCAGTGCTAGAGTGGGGGGTTTACAAAATTCACCCCTCCACTTT. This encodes CSARVGGLQNSPLHF.

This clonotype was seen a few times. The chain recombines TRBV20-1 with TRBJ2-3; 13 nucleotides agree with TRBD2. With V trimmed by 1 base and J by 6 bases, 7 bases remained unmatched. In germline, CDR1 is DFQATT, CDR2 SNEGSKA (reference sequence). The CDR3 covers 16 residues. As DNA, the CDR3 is TGCAGTGCTAGAGGACTAGCGGGGGGAGTCGGGGATACGCAGTATTTT. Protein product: CSARGLAGGVGDTQYF.

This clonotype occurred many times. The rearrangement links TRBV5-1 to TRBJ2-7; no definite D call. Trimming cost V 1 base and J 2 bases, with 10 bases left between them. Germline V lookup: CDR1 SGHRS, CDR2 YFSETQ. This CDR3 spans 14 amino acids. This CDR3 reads CASSLLGKTYEQYF. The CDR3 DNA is TGCGCCAGCAGCTTGTTGGGCAAAACCTACGAGCAGTACTTC.

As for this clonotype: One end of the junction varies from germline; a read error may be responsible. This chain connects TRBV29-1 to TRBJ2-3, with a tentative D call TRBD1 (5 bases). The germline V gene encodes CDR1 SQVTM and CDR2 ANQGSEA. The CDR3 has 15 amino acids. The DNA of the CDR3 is TGCAGCGTTTTCCGTAGTCGGCAGGGCGCAGATGCGCAGTATTTT. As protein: CSVFRSRQGADAQYF.

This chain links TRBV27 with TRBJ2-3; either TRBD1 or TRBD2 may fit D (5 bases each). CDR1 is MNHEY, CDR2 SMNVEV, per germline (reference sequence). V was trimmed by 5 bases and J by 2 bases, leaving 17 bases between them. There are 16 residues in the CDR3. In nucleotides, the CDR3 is TGTGCCAGCAGTCCCCCCCACGGGGCGATCACAGATACGCAGTATTTT. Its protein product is CASSPPHGAITDTQYF.

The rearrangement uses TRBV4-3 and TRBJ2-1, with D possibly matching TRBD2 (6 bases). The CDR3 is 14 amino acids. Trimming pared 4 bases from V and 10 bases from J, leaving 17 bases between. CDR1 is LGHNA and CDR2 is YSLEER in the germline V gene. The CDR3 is CASSPGLGLREQFF. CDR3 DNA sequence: TGCGCCAGCAGCCCGGGACTGGGCCTGAGGGAGCAGTTCTTC.

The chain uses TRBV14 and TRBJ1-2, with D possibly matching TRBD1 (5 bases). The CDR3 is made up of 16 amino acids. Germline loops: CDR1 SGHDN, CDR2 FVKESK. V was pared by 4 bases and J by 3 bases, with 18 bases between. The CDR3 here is CASSPEWGRNDYGYTF. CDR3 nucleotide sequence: TGTGCCAGCAGCCCAGAGTGGGGCAGGAATGACTATGGCTACACCTTC.

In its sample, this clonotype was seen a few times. CDR3 sequence reads: CATSDGGSYEQYF. The CDR3 DNA sequence: TGTGCCACCAGTGATGGGGGTTCCTACGAGCAGTACTTC. The rearrangement joins TRBV24-1 to TRBJ2-7; D assignment may be TRBD1 or TRBD2 (5 bases each). The CDR3 sequence is 13 residues long. Germline V lookup: CDR1 KGHDR, CDR2 SFDVKD. Between the trimmed V and J ends, which lost 3 bases and 1 base, there was a span of 6 bases.

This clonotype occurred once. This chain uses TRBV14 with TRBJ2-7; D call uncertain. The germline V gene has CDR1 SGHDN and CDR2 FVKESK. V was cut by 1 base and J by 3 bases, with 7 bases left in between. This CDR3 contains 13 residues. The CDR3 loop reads CASSQVWGYEQYF. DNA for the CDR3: TGTGCCAGCAGCCAAGTTTGGGGCTACGAGCAGTACTTC.

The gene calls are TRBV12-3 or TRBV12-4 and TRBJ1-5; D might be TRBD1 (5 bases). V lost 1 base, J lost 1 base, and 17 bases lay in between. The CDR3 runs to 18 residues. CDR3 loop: CASSLGLGEGLSNQPQHF. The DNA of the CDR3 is TGTGCCAGCAGTTTAGGGTTGGGGGAGGGGCTGAGCAATCAGCCCCAGCATTTT.

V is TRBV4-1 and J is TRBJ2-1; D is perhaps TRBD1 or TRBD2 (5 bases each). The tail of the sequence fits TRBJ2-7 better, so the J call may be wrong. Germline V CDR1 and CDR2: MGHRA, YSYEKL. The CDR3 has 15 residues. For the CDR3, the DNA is TGCGCCAGCAGCCAACCCGGGACGGCATACAATGAGCAGTACTTC. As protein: CASSQPGTAYNEQYF.

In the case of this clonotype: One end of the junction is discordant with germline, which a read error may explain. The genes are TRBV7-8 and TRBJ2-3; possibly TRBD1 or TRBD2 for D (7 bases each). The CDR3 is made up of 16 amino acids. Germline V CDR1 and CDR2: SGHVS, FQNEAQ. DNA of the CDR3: TGTGCCAGCAGCTTATCGACCAGGGGGGGCACAGATACACAGTATTTT. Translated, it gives CASSLSTRGGTDTQYF.

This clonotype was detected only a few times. The CDR3 spells CSASTRQGKYGYTF. Here the CDR3 DNA reads TGCAGTGCATCGACTAGACAGGGAAAATATGGCTACACCTTC. The chain is built from TRBV20-1 and TRBJ1-2, with TRBD1 matching 7 bases. With V trimmed by 6 bases and J by 5 bases, 12 bases remained unmatched. CDR3 length: 14 amino acids. Germline loops: CDR1 DFQATT, CDR2 SNEGSKA (reference sequence).

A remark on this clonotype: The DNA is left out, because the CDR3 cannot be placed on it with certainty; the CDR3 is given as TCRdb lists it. CDR3 in amino acids: CRAGPNTEAFF. The chain employs TRBV28 and TRBJ1-1; the table assigns TRBD1, which was not confirmed against the DNA. Germline-derived CDR1 and CDR2 are MDHEN and SYDVKM. Ends included, the CDR3 has 11 residues.

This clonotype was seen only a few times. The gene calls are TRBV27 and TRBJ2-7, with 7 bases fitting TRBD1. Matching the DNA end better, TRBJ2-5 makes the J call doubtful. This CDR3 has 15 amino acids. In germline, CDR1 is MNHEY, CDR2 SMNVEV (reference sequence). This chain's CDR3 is CASRLLRTGLETQYF. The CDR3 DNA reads TGTGCCAGCCGACTACTGCGGACAGGCTTGGAGACCCAGTACTTC.

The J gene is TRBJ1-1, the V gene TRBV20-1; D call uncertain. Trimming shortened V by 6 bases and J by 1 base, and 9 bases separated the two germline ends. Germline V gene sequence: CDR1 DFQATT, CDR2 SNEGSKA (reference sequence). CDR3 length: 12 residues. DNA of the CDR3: TGCAGTGCGGGGATATCGAACACTGAAGCTTTCTTT. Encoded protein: CSAGISNTEAFF.

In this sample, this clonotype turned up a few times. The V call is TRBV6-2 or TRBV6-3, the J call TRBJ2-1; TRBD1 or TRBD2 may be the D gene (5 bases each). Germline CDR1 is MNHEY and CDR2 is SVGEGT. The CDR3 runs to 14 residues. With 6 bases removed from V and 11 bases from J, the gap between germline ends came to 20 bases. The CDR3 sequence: CASSRAGTPKQQFF. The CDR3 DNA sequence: TGTGCCAGCAGCCGCGCCGGGACCCCCAAGCAGCAGTTCTTC.

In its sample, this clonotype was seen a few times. The CDR3 region is CASSLSTGAPYEQYF. As DNA, the CDR3 is TGCGCCAGCAGCTTGAGCACAGGCGCACCCTACGAGCAGTACTTC. V gene TRBV5-1 combines with J gene TRBJ2-7; possibly TRBD1 for D (5 bases). From germline, CDR1 is SGHRS and CDR2 YFSETQ. V dropped 1 base and J dropped 2 bases, with 13 bases sitting between them. CDR3 length equals 15 residues.

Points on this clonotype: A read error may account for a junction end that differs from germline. The CDR3 region has the DNA TGTACCAGCAGTACTCTCCGCCCCCTGACAGGTCAAGGGACCAAAAACATTCAGTACTTC. Translating it yields CTSSTLRPLTGQGTKNIQYF. The rearrangement links TRBV12-3 or TRBV12-4 to TRBJ2-4, with D possibly being TRBD1 (6 bases). There are 20 residues in the CDR3.

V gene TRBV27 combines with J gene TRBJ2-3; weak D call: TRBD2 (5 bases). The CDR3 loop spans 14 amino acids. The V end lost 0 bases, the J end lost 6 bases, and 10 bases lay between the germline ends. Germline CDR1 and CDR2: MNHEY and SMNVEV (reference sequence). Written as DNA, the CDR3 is TGTGCCAGCAGTTTATCGAGGGAAGGGGATACGCAGTATTTT. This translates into CASSLSREGDTQYF.

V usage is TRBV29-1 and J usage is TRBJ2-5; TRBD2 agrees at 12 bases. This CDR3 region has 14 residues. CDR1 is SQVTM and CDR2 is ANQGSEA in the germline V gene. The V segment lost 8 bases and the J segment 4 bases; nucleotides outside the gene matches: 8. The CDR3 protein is CSLTGLAGSETQYF. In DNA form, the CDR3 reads TGCAGCCTTACTGGACTAGCGGGGTCAGAGACCCAGTACTTC. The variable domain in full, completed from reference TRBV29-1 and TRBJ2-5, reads SAVISQKPSRDICQRGTSLTIQCQVDSQVTMMFWYRQQPGQSLTLIATANQGSEATYESGFVIDKFPISRPNLTFSTLTVSNMSPEDSSIYLCSLTGLAGSETQYFGPGTRLLVL.

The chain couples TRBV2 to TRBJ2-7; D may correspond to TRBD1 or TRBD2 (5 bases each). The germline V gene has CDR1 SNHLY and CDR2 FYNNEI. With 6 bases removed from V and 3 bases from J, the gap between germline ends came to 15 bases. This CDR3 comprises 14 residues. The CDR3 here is CASRTRDALYEQYF. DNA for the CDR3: TGTGCCAGCAGGACCCGGGACGCCCTCTACGAGCAGTACTTC.

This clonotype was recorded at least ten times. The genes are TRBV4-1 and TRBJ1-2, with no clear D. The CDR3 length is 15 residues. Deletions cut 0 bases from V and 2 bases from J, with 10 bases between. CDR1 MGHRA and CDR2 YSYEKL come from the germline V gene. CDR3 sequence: CASSQDPGGNYGYTF. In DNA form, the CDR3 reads TGCGCCAGCAGCCAAGACCCAGGCGGGAACTATGGCTACACCTTC.